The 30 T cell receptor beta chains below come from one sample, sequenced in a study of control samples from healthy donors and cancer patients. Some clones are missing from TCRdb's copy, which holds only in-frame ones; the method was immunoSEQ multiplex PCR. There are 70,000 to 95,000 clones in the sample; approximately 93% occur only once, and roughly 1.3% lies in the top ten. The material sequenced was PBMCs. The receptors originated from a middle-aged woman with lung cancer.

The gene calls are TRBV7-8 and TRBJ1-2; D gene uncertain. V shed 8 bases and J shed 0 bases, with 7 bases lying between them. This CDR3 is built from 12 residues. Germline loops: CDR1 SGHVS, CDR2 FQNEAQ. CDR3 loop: CASSTTNYGYTF. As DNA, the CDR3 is TGTGCCAGCTCGACGACTAACTATGGCTACACCTTC. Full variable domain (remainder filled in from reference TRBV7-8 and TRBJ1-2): GAGVSQSPRYKVAKRGQDVALRCDPISGHVSLFWYQQALGQGPEFLTYFQNEAQLDKSGLPSDRFFAERPEGSVSTLKIQRTQQEDSAVYLCASSTTNYGYTFGSGTRLTVV.

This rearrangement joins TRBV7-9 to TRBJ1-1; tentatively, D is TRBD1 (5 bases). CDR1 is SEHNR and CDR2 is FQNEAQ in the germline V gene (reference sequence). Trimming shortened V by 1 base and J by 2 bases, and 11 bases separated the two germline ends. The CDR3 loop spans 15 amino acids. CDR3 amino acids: CASSLVGGSNTEAFF. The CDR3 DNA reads TGTGCCAGCAGCTTAGTCGGGGGTTCAAACACTGAAGCTTTCTTT.

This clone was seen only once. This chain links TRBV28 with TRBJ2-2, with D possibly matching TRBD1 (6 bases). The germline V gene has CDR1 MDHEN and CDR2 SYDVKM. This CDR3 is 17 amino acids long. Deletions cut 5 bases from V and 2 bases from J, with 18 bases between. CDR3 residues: CASSGETGFRNTGELFF. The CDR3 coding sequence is TGTGCCAGCAGTGGAGAAACAGGGTTTCGTAACACCGGGGAGCTGTTTTTT. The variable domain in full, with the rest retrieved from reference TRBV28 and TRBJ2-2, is DVKVTQSSRYLVKRTGEKVFLECVQDMDHENMFWYRQDPGLGLRLIYFSYDVKMKEKGDIPEGYSVSREKKERFSLILESASTNQTSMYLCASSGETGFRNTGELFFGEGSRLTVL.

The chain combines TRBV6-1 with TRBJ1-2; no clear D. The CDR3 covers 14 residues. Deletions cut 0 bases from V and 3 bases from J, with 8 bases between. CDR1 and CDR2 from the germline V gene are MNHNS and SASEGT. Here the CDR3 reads CASSEATDYYGYTF. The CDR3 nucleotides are TGTGCCAGCAGTGAAGCCACAGACTACTATGGCTACACCTTC.

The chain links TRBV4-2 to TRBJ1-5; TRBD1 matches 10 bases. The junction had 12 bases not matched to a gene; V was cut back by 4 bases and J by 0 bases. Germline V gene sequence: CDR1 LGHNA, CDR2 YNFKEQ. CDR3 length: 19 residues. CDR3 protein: CASSPTRQGAPYSNQPQHF. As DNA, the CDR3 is TGTGCCAGCAGCCCGACCCGACAGGGGGCGCCCTATAGCAATCAGCCCCAGCATTTT.

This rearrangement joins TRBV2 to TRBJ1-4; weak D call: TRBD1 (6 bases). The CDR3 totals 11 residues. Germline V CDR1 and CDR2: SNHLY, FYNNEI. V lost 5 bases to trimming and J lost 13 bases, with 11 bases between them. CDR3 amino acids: CASSIPRGLFF. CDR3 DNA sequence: TGTGCCAGCAGTATACCCAGGGGACTGTTTTTT.

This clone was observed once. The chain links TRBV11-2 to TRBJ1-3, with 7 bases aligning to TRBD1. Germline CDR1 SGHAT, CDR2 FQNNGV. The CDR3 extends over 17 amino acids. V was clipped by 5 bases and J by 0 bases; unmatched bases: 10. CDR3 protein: CASSPRTGHSSGNTIYF. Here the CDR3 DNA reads TGTGCCAGCAGCCCCCGGACAGGTCATAGCTCTGGAAACACCATATATTTT.

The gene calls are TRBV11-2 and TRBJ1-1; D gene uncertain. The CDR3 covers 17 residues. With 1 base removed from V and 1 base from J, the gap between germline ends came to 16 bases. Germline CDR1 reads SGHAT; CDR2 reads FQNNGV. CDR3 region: CASSLGFKGRWNTEAFF. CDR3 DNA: TGTGCCAGCAGCTTAGGGTTCAAAGGCAGGTGGAACACTGAAGCTTTCTTT.

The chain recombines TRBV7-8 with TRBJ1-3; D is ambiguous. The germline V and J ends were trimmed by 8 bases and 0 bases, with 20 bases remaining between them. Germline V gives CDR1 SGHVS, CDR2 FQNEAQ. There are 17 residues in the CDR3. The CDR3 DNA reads TGTGCCAGCTCCATCGGTGGCAGCCCTTACTCTGGAAACACCATATATTTT. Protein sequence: CASSIGGSPYSGNTIYF.

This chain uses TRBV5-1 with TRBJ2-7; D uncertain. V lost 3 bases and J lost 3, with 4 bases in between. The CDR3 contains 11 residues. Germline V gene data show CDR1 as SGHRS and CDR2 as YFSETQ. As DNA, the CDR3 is TGCGCCAGCAGCTCTTACTACGAGCAGTACTTC. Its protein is CASSSYYEQYF. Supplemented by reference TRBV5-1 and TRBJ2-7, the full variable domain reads KAGVTQTPRYLIKTRGQQVTLSCSPISGHRSVSWYQQTPGQGLQFLFEYFSETQRNKGNFPGRFSGRQFSNSRSEMNVSTLELGDSALYLCASSSYYEQYFGPGTRLTVT.

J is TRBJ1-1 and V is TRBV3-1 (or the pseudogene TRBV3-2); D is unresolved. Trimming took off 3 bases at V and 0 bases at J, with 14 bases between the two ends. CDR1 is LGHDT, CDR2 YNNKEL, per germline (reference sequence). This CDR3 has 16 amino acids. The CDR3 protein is CASSQSLLLMNTEAFF. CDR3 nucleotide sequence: TGTGCCAGCAGCCAGTCCCTCCTACTGATGAACACTGAAGCTTTCTTT.

The CDR3 region has the DNA TGTGCCAGCCGCGGACCAGTGAACACTGAAGCTTTCTTT. Encoded protein: CASRGPVNTEAFF. The chain recombines TRBV9 with TRBJ1-1; no clear D. Trimming pared 7 bases from V and 0 bases from J, leaving 10 bases between. CDR1 SGDLS and CDR2 YYNGEE come from the germline V gene. This CDR3 comprises 13 residues.

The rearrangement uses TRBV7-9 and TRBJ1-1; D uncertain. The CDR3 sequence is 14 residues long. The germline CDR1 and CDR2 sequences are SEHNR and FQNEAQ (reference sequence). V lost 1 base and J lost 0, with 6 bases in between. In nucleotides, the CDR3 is TGTGCCAGCAGCTTAGTGGGCCTGAACACTGAAGCTTTCTTT. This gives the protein CASSLVGLNTEAFF.

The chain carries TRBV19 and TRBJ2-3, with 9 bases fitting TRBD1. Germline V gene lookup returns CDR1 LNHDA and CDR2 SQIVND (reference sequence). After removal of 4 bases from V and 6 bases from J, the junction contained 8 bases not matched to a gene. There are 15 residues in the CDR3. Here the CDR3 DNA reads TGTGCCAGTAGTACCCCTGGACAGGGGCGGGATACGCAGTATTTT. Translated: CASSTPGQGRDTQYF.

CDR3 nucleotides: TGCGCCAGCAGCGATGAGGGGGGGCCACGAGATACGCAGTATTTT. This translates into CASSDEGGPRDTQYF. The rearrangement uses TRBV5-1 and TRBJ2-3, with D possibly matching TRBD2 (7 bases). The CDR3 is made up of 15 amino acids. The germline gives CDR1 SGHRS, CDR2 YFSETQ. V lost 4 bases, J lost 5 bases, and 17 bases lay in between.

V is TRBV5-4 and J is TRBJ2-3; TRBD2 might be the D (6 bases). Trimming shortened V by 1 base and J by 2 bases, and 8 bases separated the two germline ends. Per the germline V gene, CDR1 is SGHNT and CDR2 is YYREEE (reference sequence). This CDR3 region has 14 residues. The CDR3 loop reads CASSLRGYTDTQYF. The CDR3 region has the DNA TGTGCCAGCAGCTTGCGGGGGTACACAGATACGCAGTATTTT.

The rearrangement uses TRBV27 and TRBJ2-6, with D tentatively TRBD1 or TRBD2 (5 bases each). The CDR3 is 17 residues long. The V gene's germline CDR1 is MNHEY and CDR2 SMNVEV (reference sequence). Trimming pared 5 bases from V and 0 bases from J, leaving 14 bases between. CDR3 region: CASSPQGRFSGANVLTF. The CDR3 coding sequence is TGTGCCAGCAGTCCCCAGGGACGGTTCTCTGGGGCCAACGTCCTGACTTTC.

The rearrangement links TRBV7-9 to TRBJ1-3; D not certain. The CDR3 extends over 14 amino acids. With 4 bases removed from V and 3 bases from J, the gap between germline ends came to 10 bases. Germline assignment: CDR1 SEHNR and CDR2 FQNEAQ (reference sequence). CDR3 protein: CASSSPGGGNTIYF. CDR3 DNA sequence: TGTGCCAGCAGCTCCCCGGGAGGTGGAAACACCATATATTTT. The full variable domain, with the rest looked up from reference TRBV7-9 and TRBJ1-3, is DTGVSQNPRHKITKRGQNVTFRCDPISEHNRLYWYRQTLGQGPEFLTYFQNEAQLEKSRLLSDRFSAERPKGSFSTLEIQRTEQGDSAMYLCASSSPGGGNTIYFGEGSWLTVV.

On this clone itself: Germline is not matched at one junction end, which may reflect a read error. The CDR3 reads CASSYGTVLNHGYTF. CDR3 nucleotides: TGTGCCAGCAGTTATGGGACAGTTCTTAACCATGGCTACACCTTC. V and J are TRBV6-6 and TRBJ1-2, with 7 bases identical to TRBD1. Germline-derived CDR1 and CDR2 are MNHNY and SVGAGI (reference sequence). CDR3 length: 15 residues.

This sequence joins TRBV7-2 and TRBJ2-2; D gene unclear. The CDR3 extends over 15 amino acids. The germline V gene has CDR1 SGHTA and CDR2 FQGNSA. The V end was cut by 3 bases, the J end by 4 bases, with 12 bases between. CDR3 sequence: CASSLSGHPTGELFF. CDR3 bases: TGTGCCAGCAGCTTGTCGGGCCATCCCACCGGGGAGCTGTTTTTT. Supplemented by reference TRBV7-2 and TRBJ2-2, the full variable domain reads GAGVSQSPSNKVTEKGKDVELRCDPISGHTALYWYRQSLGQGLEFLIYFQGNSAPDKSGLPSDRFSAERTGGSVSTLTIQRTQQEDSAVYLCASSLSGHPTGELFFGEGSRLTVL.

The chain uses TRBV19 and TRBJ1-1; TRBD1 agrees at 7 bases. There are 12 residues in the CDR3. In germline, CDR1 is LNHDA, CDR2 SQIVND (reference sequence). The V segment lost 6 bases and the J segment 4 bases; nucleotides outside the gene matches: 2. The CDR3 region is CASSRGFTEAFF. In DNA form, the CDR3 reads TGTGCCAGTAGCAGGGGGTTCACTGAAGCTTTCTTT.

As DNA, the CDR3 is TGTGCCAGCAGCTCACCTAGAACCGGGGAGCTGTTTTTT. This codes for CASSSPRTGELFF. V is TRBV11-3 and J is TRBJ2-2; no clear D. Per the germline V gene, CDR1 is SGHNT and CDR2 is YENEEA. V shed 4 bases and J shed 5 bases, with 8 bases lying between them. The CDR3 contains 13 residues.

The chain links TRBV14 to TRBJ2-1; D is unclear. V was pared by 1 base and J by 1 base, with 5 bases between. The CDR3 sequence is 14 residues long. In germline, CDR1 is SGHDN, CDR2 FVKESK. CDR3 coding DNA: TGTGCCAGCAGCCAAGCGTATTCCTACAATGAGCAGTTCTTC. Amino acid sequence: CASSQAYSYNEQFF.

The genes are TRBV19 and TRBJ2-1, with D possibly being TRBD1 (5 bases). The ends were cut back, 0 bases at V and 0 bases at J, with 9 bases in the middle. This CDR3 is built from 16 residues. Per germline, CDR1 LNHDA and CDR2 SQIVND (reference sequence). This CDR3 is CASSIDGHSSYNEQFF. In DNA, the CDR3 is TGTGCCAGTAGTATAGATGGACACAGCTCCTACAATGAGCAGTTCTTC.

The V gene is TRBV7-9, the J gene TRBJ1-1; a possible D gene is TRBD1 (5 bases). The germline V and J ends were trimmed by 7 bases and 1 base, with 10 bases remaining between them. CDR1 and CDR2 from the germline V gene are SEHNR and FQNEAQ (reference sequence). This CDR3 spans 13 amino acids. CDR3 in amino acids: CASTVTGNTEAFF. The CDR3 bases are TGTGCCAGCACCGTTACAGGGAACACTGAAGCTTTCTTT.

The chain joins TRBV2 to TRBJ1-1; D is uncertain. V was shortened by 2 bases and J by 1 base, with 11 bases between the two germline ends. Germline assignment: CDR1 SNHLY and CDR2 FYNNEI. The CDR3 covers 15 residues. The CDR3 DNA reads TGTGCCAGCAGTGAATTTCTACAGCCGAACACTGAAGCTTTCTTT. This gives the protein CASSEFLQPNTEAFF.

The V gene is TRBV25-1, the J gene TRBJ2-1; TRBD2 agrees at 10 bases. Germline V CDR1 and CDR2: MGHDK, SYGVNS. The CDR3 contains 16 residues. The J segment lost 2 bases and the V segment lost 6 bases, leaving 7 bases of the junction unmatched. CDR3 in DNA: TGTGCCAGCAGCCAGCGTAGCGGGGGGCCCTACAATGAGCAGTTCTTC. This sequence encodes CASSQRSGGPYNEQFF.

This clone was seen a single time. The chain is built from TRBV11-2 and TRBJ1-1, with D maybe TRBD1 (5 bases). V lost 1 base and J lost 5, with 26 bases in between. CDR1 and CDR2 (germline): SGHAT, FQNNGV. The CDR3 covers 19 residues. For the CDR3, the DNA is TGTGCCAGCAGCTTAGTTGTGTACCAGGGAGGGCGGTCTGGAACTGAAGCTTTCTTT. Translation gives CASSLVVYQGGRSGTEAFF.

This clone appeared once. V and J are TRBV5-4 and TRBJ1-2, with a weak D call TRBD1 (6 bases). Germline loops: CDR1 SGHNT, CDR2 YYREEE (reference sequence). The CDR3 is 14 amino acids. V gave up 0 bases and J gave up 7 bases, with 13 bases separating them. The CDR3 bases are TGTGCCAGCAGCTTGGAACGTGGGGGGGCTGGCTACACCTTC. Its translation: CASSLERGGAGYTF.

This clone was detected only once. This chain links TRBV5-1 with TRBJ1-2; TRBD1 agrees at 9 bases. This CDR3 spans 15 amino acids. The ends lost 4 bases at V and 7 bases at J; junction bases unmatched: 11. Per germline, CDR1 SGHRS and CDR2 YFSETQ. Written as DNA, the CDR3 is TGCGCCAGCAGCGGGGGGGACAGGGAATCGTCTGGCTACACCTTC. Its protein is CASSGGDRESSGYTF.